This T cell receptor (beta chain) was sequenced during a study of technical replicates of blood from a handful of donors. The table came from immunoSEQ multiplex PCR; TCRdb's copy has only in-frame clones and leaves some out. The table lists some 80,000 clones, around 95% of them singletons. This clone was observed a handful of times. The V gene lost 6 bases and the J gene lost 6 bases, with 11 bases spanning the gap. Germline CDR1 SNHLY, CDR2 FYNNEI. The CDR3 sequence is 13 residues long. This sequence joins TRBV2 and TRBJ2-2; D is possibly TRBD1 (5 bases). This TCR derives from a human donor in good health. Input material: T cells isolated from PBMCs. CDR3 sequence reads: CASRPSGSGELFF. The CDR3 DNA is TGTGCCAGCAGGCCGTCAGGGTCCGGGGAGCTGTTTTTT.